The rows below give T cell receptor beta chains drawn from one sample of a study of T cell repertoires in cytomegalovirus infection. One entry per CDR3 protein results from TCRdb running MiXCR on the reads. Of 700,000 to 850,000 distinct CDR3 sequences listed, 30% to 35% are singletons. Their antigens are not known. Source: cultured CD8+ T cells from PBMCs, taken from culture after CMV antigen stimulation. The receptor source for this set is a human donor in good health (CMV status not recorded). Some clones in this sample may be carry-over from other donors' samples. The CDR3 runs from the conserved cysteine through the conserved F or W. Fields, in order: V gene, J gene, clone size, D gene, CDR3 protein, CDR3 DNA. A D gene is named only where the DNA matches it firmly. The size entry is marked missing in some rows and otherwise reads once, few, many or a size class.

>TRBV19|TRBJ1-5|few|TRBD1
CASSMGDRYNQPQHF
TGTGCCAGTAGTATGGGGGACAGGTACAATCAGCCCCAGCATTTT
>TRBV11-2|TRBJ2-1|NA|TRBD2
CASSPRTRRGHSYNEQFF
TGTGCCAGCAGCCCGCGGACTAGGCGGGGCCACTCCTACAATGAGCAGTTCTTC
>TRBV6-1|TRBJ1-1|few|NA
CASSAGKAFF
TGTGCCAGCAGCGCAGGGAAGGCTTTCTTT
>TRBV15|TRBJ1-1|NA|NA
CATSRDLSTEAFF
TGTGCCACCAGCAGAGATTTAAGCACTGAAGCTTTCTTT
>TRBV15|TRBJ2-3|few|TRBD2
CATSPGRGATDTQYF
TGTGCCACCAGCCCGGGGCGGGGGGCCACAGATACGCAGTATTTT
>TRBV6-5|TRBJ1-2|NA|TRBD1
CASSYQGALDGYTF
TGTGCCAGCAGTTACCAGGGGGCCCTCGATGGCTACACCTTC
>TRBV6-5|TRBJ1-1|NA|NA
CASSYYDSPGEAFF
TGTGCCAGCAGTTATTACGACAGCCCAGGTGAAGCTTTCTTT
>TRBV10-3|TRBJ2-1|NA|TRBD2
CAMGLEGEQFF
TGTGCCATGGGACTAGAGGGTGAGCAGTTCTTC
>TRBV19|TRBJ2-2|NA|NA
CASRAQRTGELFF
TGTGCCAGTAGGGCCCAGAGAACCGGGGAGCTGTTTTTT
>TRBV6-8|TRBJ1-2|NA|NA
CASSYGMQGAYGYTF
TGTGCCAGCAGTTATGGTATGCAGGGTGCCTATGGCTACACCTTC
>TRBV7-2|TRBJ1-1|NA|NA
CASTPPGRNTEAFF
TGTGCCAGCACCCCTCCGGGGAGGAACACTGAAGCTTTCTTT
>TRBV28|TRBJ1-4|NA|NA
CASSPRYRARTNEKLFF
TGTGCCAGCAGTCCGCGTTATAGAGCCCGGACTAATGAAAAACTGTTTTTT
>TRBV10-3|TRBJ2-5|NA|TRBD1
CAIILGTGGEETQYF
TGTGCCATCATCCTTGGGACAGGGGGCGAGGAGACCCAGTACTTC
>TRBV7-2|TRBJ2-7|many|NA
CASSLVGEGAYEQYF
TGTGCCAGCAGCTTAGTCGGGGAGGGGGCCTACGAGCAGTACTTC
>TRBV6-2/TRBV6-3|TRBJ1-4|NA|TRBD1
CASSQLRQGASANEKLFF
TGTGCCAGCAGTCAACTGCGACAGGGGGCTTCAGCTAATGAAAAACTGTTTTTT
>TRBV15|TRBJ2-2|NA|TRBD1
CATATGGGIGELFF
TGTGCCACCGCGACAGGGGGTGGAATCGGGGAGCTGTTTTTT
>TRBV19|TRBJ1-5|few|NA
CASWGGWYSAGGLTQHF
TGTGCCAGCTGGGGGGGATGGTATAGCGCAGGCGGCTTGACCCAGCATTTT
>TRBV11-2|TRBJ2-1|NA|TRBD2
CASNQRASGVILGEQFF
TGTGCCAGCAACCAGAGGGCTAGCGGGGTGATTTTGGGTGAGCAGTTCTTC
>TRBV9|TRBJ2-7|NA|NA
CASSVSGTRSYEQYF
TGTGCCAGCAGCGTATCCGGGACTCGCTCCTACGAGCAGTACTTC
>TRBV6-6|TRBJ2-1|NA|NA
CASSSAWDEQFF
TGTGCCAGCAGTTCAGCCTGGGATGAGCAGTTCTTC
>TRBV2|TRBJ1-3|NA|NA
CASSAGARGNTIYF
TGTGCCAGCAGTGCAGGGGCGCGTGGAAACACCATATATTTT
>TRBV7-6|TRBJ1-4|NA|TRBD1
CASSSGAGGGEKLFF
TGTGCCAGCAGCTCAGGGGCAGGGGGCGGAGAAAAACTGTTTTTT
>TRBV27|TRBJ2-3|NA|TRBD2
CASFNRGGGADTQYF
TGTGCCAGCTTCAACCGGGGGGGAGGCGCAGATACGCAGTATTTT
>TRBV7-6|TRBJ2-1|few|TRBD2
CASSPEAGGPAEQFF
TGTGCCAGCAGCCCGGAGGCGGGGGGGCCCGCTGAGCAGTTCTTC
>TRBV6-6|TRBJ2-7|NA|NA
CASSYSKGIEQYF
TGTGCCAGCAGTTACTCGAAAGGGATCGAGCAGTACTTC
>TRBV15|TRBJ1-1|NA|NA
CATSFSRGNTEAFF
TGTGCCACCAGCTTTTCTCGGGGGAACACTGAAGCTTTCTTT